This T cell receptor beta chain was documented in a study of Ad26.COV2.S vaccination and SARS-CoV-2 variants (dated by TCRdb to the early 2020s). About the study as a whole: TCRbeta repertoire sequencing was used to assess the specificity and breadth of SARS-CoV-2-reactive T cell receptors after Ad26.COV2.S vaccination. A total of roughly 30 samples were included in the TCR-sequenced set, comprising around 20 Ad26.COV2.S vaccine recipients, 5 placebo recipients and 8 SARS-CoV-2 convalescent individuals.

For CDR1 and CDR2, the germline V gene (reference sequence) lists MNHEY and SMNVEV. The germline ends are 10 bases apart after V is trimmed by 3 bases and J by 1 base. Its CDR3 holds 15 amino acids, cysteine through phenylalanine. This entry keeps only the CDR3 DNA: 45 bases, framed from base 1. Study-wide findings and limitations: Substantial breadth of spike-specific CD8+ and CD4+ T cell responses was reported after vaccination. Spike-specific TCR breadth was higher in Ad26.COV2.S recipients than in placebo recipients (P = 0.0014). It was noted by the authors that total T cell responses may have been underestimated by the TCR breadth and depth analyses. Non-spike TCR breadth was comparable between vaccine and placebo recipients, consistent with the vaccine containing only spike.

A remark on this clone: Its antigen is still unknown. Base qualities were left out, and no much larger clone turns up one base away.

TCRbeta CDR3 regions were sequenced with the immunoSEQ Assay. After extraction, genomic DNA underwent amplification by bias-controlled multiplex PCR, followed by high-throughput sequencing. The authors processed their data as follows. To quantify the absolute abundance of every unique TCRbeta CDR3 region, sequences were collapsed and filtered. Usable DNA was measured by amplifying reference genes present in all nucleated cells, and TCRbeta template counts were normalized to that usable DNA to estimate T cell fraction. Repertoire TCRs were annotated as SARS-CoV-2-specific when V gene, CDR3 amino acid sequence and J gene were exactly matched to a known reactive TCR set. The reference SARS-CoV-2 TCR set was derived from MIRA and filtered for enrichment in COVID-19-positive ImmuneCODE repertoires, a step that removed public or cross-reactive TCRs. Based on the MIRA antigens, annotated TCRs were further analysed at the level of specific ORF or position within ORF. Breadth was defined as the number of annotated unique rearrangements divided by the total number of unique productive rearrangements, and depth was defined as the summed frequency of the annotated unique rearrangements. Two-sided Wilcoxon rank-sum tests were used to compare TCR breadth between groups. TCRdb obtained this table from immuneACCESS and retained in-frame rearrangements with V and J assigned. These tables miss some clones; where compared with another copy, unresolved V genes account for less than half of the shortfall, and the remainder is unexplained. That table is the source of V, J and clone size, and D and trimming were worked out from the DNA. Here the sample has about 350,000 clones; under 95% occur a single time. The ten largest clones represent roughly 3.9% of the sample.

The sample's time point, from its label and the paper: individuals recovered from natural SARS-CoV-2 infection. Sequencing was performed on peripheral blood, taken after recovery from COVID-19. This clonotype originated in a human donor who had recovered from COVID-19. Recombination linked TRBV27 to TRBJ2-4; TRBD2 is a possible D gene, resting on 5 matching bases. The CDR3 protein sequence reads: CASSFVPGAKNIQYF. In nucleotide form, the sequence is TGTGCCAGCAGTTTCGTCCCGGGGGCCAAAAACATTCAGTACTTC.